This record concerns one T cell receptor beta chain sequence. Its target is not known. PCR employed 60 Vbeta and 13 Jbeta primers. TCRdb's table, derived via immunoSEQ multiplex PCR, lists solely in-frame clones and lacks some. The table lists approximately 170,000 clones, around four fifths of them singletons. The sample originates from a study of cytomegalovirus exposure and HLA in healthy donors. Overall study results and limits: The majority of TCR sequences were rare, yet some public TCRs appeared in many donors. A later analysis showed HLA-associated TCR beta chains outstripping equally common others in clonal expansion.

From germline, CDR1 is MNHEY and CDR2 SVGAGI. V lost 6 bases, J lost 4 bases, and 12 bases lay in between. The CDR3 totals 14 residues. This receptor was taken from a young man in good health and CMV-seropositive. This chain joins TRBV6-5 and TRBJ2-2, with D possibly being TRBD1 (6 bases). The sequenced sample was PBMCs. In nucleotides, the CDR3 is TGTGCCAGCAGAACCGCAGGGGTCACCGGGGAGCTGTTTTTT. Translating it yields CASRTAGVTGELFF.